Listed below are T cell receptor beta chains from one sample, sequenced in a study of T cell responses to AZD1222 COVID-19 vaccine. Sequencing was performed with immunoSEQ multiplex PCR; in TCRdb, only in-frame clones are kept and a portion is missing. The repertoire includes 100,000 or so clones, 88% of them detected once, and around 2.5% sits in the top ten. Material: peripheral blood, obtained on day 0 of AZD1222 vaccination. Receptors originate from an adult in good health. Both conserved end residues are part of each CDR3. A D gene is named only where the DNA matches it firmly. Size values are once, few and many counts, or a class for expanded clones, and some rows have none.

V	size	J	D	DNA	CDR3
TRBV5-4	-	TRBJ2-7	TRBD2	TGTGCCAGCAGCCTCGGGGGGGCTAGGGAGCAGTACTTC	CASSLGGAREQYF
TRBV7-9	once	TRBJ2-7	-	TGTGCCAGCAGCTTAGGTGGTTACTACGAGCAGTACTTC	CASSLGGYYEQYF
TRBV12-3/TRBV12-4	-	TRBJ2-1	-	TGTGCCAGCAGCCGACGGCCAAATGAGCAGTTCTTC	CASSRRPNEQFF
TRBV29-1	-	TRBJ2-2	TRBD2	TGCAGCGTTGGGGCTAGCGGGAGCTCCGGGGAGCTGTTTTTT	CSVGASGSSGELFF
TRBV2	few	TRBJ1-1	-	TGTGCCAGCAGTGGTAGAATCACTGAAGCTTTCTTT	CASSGRITEAFF
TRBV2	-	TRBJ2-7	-	TGTGCCAGCAGTGAATCCGCCTCCTCCTACGAGCAGTACTTC	CASSESASSYEQYF
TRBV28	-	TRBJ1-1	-	TGTGCCAGCAGATCTGACAGGAAAATGAACACTGAAGCTTTCTTT	CASRSDRKMNTEAFF
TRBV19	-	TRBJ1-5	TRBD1	TGTGCCAGTAGTATGGGGACAGGAATCAATCAGCCCCAGCATTTT	CASSMGTGINQPQHF
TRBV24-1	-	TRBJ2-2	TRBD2	TGTGCCACCAGTGACTCCAGCGGGAGGATGACCGGGGAGCTGTTTTTT	CATSDSSGRMTGELFF
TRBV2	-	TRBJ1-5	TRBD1	TGTGCCAGCAGTGACCCCGGACAGGGAGGCGATCAGCCCCAGCATTTT	CASSDPGQGGDQPQHF
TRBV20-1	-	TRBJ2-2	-	TGCAGTGCTAGAAACACCGGGGAGCTGTTTTTT	CSARNTGELFF
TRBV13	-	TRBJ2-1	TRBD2	TGTGCCAGCAGCTTTCCGGGAGGTATAGGGTTCAATGAGCAGTTCTTC	CASSFPGGIGFNEQFF
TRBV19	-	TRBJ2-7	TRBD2	TGTGCCAGTAGGACTAGCGGCACTTACGAGCAGTACTTC	CASRTSGTYEQYF
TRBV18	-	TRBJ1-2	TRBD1	TGTGCCAGCTCACCAGTTGGACAGGCCAACTATGGCTACACCTTC	CASSPVGQANYGYTF
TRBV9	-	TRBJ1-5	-	TGTGCCAGCAGCGTAGACGGGGCGAATCAGCCCCAGCATTTT	CASSVDGANQPQHF
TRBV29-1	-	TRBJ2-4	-	TGCAGCGTTGATCACCTAGGGAAAAACATTCAGTACTTC	CSVDHLGKNIQYF
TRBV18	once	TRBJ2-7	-	TGTGCCAGCTCAGCGAGCGGGCGCTTGGACGAGCAGTACTTC	CASSASGRLDEQYF
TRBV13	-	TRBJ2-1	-	TGTGCCAGCAGCTTAACCTCTGGTAATGAGCAGTTCTTC	CASSLTSGNEQFF
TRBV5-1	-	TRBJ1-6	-	TGCGCCAGCACAAGAGCAGGGAGGGATTCACCCCTCCACTTT	CASTRAGRDSPLHF
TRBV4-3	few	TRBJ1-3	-	TGCGCCAGCAGCCAAGATGGAGGGGGGTCGGGGTTTGACGGAAACACCATATATTTT	CASSQDGGGSGFDGNTIYF
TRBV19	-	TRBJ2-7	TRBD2	TGTGCCAGTAGTATCACAGGACTAGATCGTTCCGAGCAGTACTTC	CASSITGLDRSEQYF
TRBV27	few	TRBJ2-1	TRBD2	TGTGCCAGCAGTTTAAACCAGCGGGGCAACAATGAGCAGTTCTTC	CASSLNQRGNNEQFF
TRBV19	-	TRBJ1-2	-	TGTGCCAGTAGTATTGGACAGATAGATGGCTACACCTTC	CASSIGQIDGYTF
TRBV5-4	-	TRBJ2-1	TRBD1	TGTGCCAGCAGCTTGACAGGGGGCGCCCACAATGAGCAGTTCTTC	CASSLTGGAHNEQFF
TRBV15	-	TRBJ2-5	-	TGTGCCACCAGCAGAGTTGCAGGCTACATGGGGGAGACCCAGTACTTC	CATSRVAGYMGETQYF
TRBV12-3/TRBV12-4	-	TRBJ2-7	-	TGTGCCAGCAGTTTATCTGGTGCCTACGAGCAGTACTTC	CASSLSGAYEQYF
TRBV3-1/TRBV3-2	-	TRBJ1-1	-	TGTGCCAGCAGCCCCACAATAACCAGCACTGAAGCTTTCTTT	CASSPTITSTEAFF
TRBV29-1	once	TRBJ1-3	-	TGCAGCGTTGACCAGGGAGGAAACACCATATATTTT	CSVDQGGNTIYF
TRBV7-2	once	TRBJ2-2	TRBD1	TGTGCCAGCAGTACAGGGGTGTACACCGGGGAGCTGTTTTTT	CASSTGVYTGELFF
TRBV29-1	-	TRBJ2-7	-	TGCAGCGTTCGGATAAGCACCTACGAGCAGTACTTC	CSVRISTYEQYF
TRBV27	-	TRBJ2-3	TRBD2	TGTGCCAGCAGTTTTAAAGCGGGGGGCACAGATACGCAGTATTTT	CASSFKAGGTDTQYF
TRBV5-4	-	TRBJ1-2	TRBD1	TGTGCCAGCAGCACGGACAGGGTGGGCGGCTACACCTTC	CASSTDRVGGYTF
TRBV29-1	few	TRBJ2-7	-	TGCAGCGTTGAGAGCGACCACTACGAGCAGTACTTC	CSVESDHYEQYF
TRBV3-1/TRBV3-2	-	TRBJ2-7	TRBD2	TGTGCCAGCAGCCTCGGGACTAGAGGGTACGAGCAGTACTTC	CASSLGTRGYEQYF
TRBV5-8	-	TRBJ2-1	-	TGTGCCAGCAGGCTAGGGGGTGGTGAGCAGTTCTTC	CASRLGGGEQFF
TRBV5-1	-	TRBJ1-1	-	TGCGCCAGCAGCTGGGGTCTGAACACTGAAGCTTTCTTT	CASSWGLNTEAFF
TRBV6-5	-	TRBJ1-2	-	TGTGCCAGCAGTCGGGGTAATCCCTATGGCTACACCTTC	CASSRGNPYGYTF
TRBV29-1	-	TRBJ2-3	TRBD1	TGCAGCGCTCGACAGGGTGCTTATGCAGATACGCAGTATTTT	CSARQGAYADTQYF
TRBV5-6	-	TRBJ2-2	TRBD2	TGTGCCAGCAGCGATACTAGCGGGAGCCCCCCCGGGGAGCTGTTTTTT	CASSDTSGSPPGELFF
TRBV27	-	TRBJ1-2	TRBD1	TGTGCCAGCAGTACGGGACAGGGCTATGGCTACACCTTC	CASSTGQGYGYTF